Presented here are 13 T cell receptor beta chains from one specimen sequenced in a study of T-cell reconstitution after alpha-beta-depleted transplantation in children. Unique molecular identifiers were incorporated when the TCRbeta library was constructed. TCRdb independently ran MiXCR on the PCR reads; one entry per CDR3 protein. The profile covers 280,000 or so distinct CDR3 sequences, with 11% appearing a single time and around 20% taken by the ten largest. This specimen was peripheral blood, taken 180 days after TCRalphabeta/CD19-depleted stem cell transplant. The receptors were sampled from a male patient between 2 and 10 years old who had a stem cell transplant for chronic granulomatous disease, so the T cells may come from the graft donor.

This clonotype occurred many times. The chain recombines TRBV7-2 with TRBJ2-7; D is possibly TRBD2 (6 bases). The V end was cut by 3 bases, the J end by 6 bases, with 12 bases between. The CDR3 has 13 amino acids. Germline V gene sequence: CDR1 SGHTA, CDR2 FQGNSA. The CDR3 DNA reads as TGTGCCAGCAGCTTCGGGACTCAAGGCGAGCAGTACTTC. This translates into CASSFGTQGEQYF.

In its sample, this clonotype was seen many times. V is TRBV19 and J is TRBJ2-5, with 8 positions matching TRBD2. The CDR3 covers 13 residues. J gave up 4 bases and V 10 bases, and 8 bases lay outside the gene matches. Germline CDR1 is LNHDA and CDR2 is SQIVND (reference sequence). The CDR3 coding sequence is TGTGCCACTAGCGGGCCGACACGAGAGACCCAGTACTTC. Amino acid sequence: CATSGPTRETQYF. Using reference TRBV19 and TRBJ2-5 for the parts outside the CDR3, the full variable domain is DGGITQSPKYLFRKEGQNVTLSCEQNLNHDAMYWYRQDPGQGLRLIYYSQIVNDFQKGDIAEGYSVSREKKESFPLTVTSAQKNPTAFYLCATSGPTRETQYFGPGTRLLVL.

This clonotype has at least ten counts. CDR3 nucleotide sequence: TGTGCCAGCAGTGCGTCGGACAGGCTCCAAGAGACCCAGTACTTC. Amino acid sequence: CASSASDRLQETQYF. This rearrangement joins TRBV12-3 or TRBV12-4 to TRBJ2-5; 7 nucleotides agree with TRBD1. There are 15 residues in the CDR3. With 5 bases clipped from V and 1 base from J, the junction kept 7 bases outside the gene matches.

This clonotype was counted many times. This chain connects TRBV10-3 to TRBJ2-3; a possible D gene is TRBD1 (5 bases). Trimming took off 10 bases at V and 2 bases at J, with 13 bases between the two ends. The CDR3 runs 13 residues. In germline, CDR1 is ENHRY, CDR2 SYGVKD. The CDR3 bases are TGTGCCACCTGGGGCCGAAACACAGATACGCAGTATTTT. Protein: CATWGRNTDTQYF.

This clonotype was observed at least ten times. The genes are TRBV29-1 and TRBJ2-1; the D gene is possibly TRBD2 (5 bases). CDR1 and CDR2 (germline): SQVTM, ANQGSEA. V was cut by 6 bases and J by 4 bases, with 16 bases left in between. The CDR3 is 14 amino acids. The CDR3 region is CSVGSLRGYNEQFF. CDR3 in DNA: TGCAGCGTGGGATCCTTACGGGGATACAATGAGCAGTTCTTC.

In its sample, this clonotype was seen once. One base away lies a much larger clone, so this may be a sequencing read error. This chain links TRBV28 with TRBJ2-1; D uncertain. From germline, CDR1 is MDHEN and CDR2 SYDVKM. The CDR3 is made up of 15 amino acids. The CDR3 is CASSLSRGTYNDQFF. Here the CDR3 DNA reads TGTGCCAGCAGTTTGTCTCGCGGCACCTACAATGATCAGTTCTTC.

Of note for this clonotype: One base away lies a much larger clone, so this may be a sequencing read error. In this CDR3 the conserved last residue, phenylalanine or tryptophan, is missing, so a read error is likely. V is TRBV4-3 and J is TRBJ1-1; no clear D gene. CDR1 and CDR2 (germline): LGHNA, YSLEER. V dropped 1 base and J dropped 5 bases, with 14 bases sitting between them. CDR3 length equals 15 residues. This chain's CDR3 is CASSQVHQESTEAFL. CDR3 sequence (DNA): TGCGCCAGCAGCCAAGTCCACCAGGAATCGACTGAAGCTTTCTTA.

This clonotype has ten or more counts. The J gene is TRBJ2-7, the V gene TRBV12-3 or TRBV12-4; D is undetermined. V gave up 6 bases and J gave up 2 bases, with 17 bases separating them. CDR3 length equals 15 residues. In DNA form, the CDR3 reads TGTGCCAGCAGCCCCCCCGGGTGGATCCCCTACGAGCAGTACTTC. Its protein product is CASSPPGWIPYEQYF.

This clonotype has ten or more counts. The chain carries TRBV7-2 and TRBJ2-7; 11 bases align to TRBD2. Trimming cost V 6 bases and J 7 bases; bases outside gene matches: 11. The CDR3 runs 15 residues. Germline lookup yields CDR1 SGHTA and CDR2 FQGNSA. The CDR3 sequence is CASRNGPLAGVEQYF. The CDR3 nucleotides read TGTGCCAGCAGAAACGGCCCACTAGCGGGAGTTGAGCAGTACTTC.

This clonotype has a handful of counts. V is TRBV29-1 and J is TRBJ2-7; 7 positions agree with TRBD2. CDR3 length: 14 amino acids. V dropped 6 bases and J dropped 2; count of bases not matched to a gene: 10. In germline, CDR1 is SQVTM, CDR2 ANQGSEA. The CDR3 coding sequence is TGCAGCGTGGGGCAGGGCGGGAGAACCTACGAGCAGTACTTC. Translation gives CSVGQGGRTYEQYF.

This clonotype was detected many times. The rearrangement uses TRBV18 and TRBJ2-3; D possibly corresponds to TRBD1 (5 bases). V lost 1 base and J 2 bases, leaving 16 bases between the germline ends. This CDR3 is 17 amino acids long. Germline V gene lookup returns CDR1 KGHSH and CDR2 LQKENI. DNA of the CDR3: TGTGCCAGCTCACCACTCCCGCTTCAAGGGGTCACAGATACGCAGTATTTT. Amino acids: CASSPLPLQGVTDTQYF.

In this sample, this clonotype turned up many times. The chain recombines TRBV4-3 with TRBJ2-3; weak D call: TRBD2 (5 bases). Germline assignment: CDR1 LGHNA and CDR2 YSLEER. CDR3 size: 16 residues. With 0 bases removed from V and 6 bases from J, the gap between germline ends came to 16 bases. CDR3 protein: CASSQDGSALSDTQYF. In DNA form, the CDR3 reads TGCGCCAGCAGCCAAGATGGGAGTGCACTGTCGGATACGCAGTATTTT.

This clonotype turned up a few times. The V call is TRBV19, the J call TRBJ1-6, with 7 bases fitting TRBD1. Looked up from germline, CDR1 is LNHDA and CDR2 is SQIVND (reference sequence). The V and J ends lost 11 bases and 7 bases, in that order; junction bases with no gene match: 8. The CDR3 has 13 residues. CDR3 sequence (DNA): TGTGCCGCGAGACAGGGCCCAAATTCACCCCTCCACTTT. It is translated as CAARQGPNSPLHF.